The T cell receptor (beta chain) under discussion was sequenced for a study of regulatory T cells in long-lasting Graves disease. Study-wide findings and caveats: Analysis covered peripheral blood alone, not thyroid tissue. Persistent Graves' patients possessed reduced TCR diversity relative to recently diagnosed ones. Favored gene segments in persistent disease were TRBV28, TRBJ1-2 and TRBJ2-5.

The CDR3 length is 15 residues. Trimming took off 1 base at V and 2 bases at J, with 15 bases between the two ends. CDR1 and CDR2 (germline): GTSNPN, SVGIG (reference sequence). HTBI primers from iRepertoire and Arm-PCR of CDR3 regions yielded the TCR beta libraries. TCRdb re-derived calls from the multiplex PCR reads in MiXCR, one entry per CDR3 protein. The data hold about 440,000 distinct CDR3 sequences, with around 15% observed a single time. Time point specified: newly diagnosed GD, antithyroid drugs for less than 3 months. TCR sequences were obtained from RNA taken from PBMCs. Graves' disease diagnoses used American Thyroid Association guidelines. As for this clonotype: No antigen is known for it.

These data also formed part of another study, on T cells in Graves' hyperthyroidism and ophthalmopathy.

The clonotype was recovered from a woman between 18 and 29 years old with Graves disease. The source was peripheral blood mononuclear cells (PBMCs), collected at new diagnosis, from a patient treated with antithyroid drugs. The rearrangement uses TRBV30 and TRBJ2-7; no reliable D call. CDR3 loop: CAWSGLPGFPYEQYF. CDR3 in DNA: TGTGCCTGGAGTGGCCTTCCAGGTTTTCCCTACGAGCAGTACTTC.